This T cell receptor beta chain originates from a study of blood T cell repertoires in COVID-19. Study details: COVID-19 samples collected from the United States, Italy and Spain covered acute and convalescent phases.

This CDR3 spans 13 amino acids. CDR1 SGHTA and CDR2 FQGTGA come from the germline V gene. Trimming cost V 1 base and J 8 bases, with 11 bases left between them. The repertoire was sequenced with immunoSEQ multiplex PCR; TCRdb's copy has only in-frame clones and lacks some. The sample includes 250,000 to 350,000 clones, 89% seen only once; the top ten take approximately 12%. J is TRBJ1-1 and V is TRBV7-3, with no clear D. Sequenced input: peripheral blood. The clonotype was recovered from a woman aged 60-75 years with acute or convalescent COVID-19. The CDR3 loop is CASSLIPTTEAFF. The CDR3 DNA is TGTGCCAGCAGCTTAATCCCCACTACAGAAGCTTTCTTT.